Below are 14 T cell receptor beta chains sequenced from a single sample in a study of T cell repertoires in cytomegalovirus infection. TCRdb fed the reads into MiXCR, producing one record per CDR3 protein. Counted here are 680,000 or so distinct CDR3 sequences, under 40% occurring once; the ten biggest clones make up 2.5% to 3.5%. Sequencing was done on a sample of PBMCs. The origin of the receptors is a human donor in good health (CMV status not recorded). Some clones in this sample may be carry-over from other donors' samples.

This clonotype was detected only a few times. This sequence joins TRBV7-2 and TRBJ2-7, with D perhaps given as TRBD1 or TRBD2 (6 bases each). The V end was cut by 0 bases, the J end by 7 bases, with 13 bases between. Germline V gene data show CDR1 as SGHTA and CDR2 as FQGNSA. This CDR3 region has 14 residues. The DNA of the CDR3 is TGTGCCAGCAGCTTAGCGGGAGGACAGTCTGAGCAGTACTTC. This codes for CASSLAGGQSEQYF. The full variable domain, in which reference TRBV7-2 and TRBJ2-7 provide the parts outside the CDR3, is GAGVSQSPSNKVTEKGKDVELRCDPISGHTALYWYRQSLGQGLEFLIYFQGNSAPDKSGLPSDRFSAERTGGSVSTLTIQRTQQEDSAVYLCASSLAGGQSEQYFGPGTRLTVT.

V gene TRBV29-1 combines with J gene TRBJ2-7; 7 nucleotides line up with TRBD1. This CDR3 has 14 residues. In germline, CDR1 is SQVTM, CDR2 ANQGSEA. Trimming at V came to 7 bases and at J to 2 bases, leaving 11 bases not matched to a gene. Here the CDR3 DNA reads TGCAGCGGCGCGACAGGGCACGCTGCCTACGAGCAGTACTTC. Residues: CSGATGHAAYEQYF.

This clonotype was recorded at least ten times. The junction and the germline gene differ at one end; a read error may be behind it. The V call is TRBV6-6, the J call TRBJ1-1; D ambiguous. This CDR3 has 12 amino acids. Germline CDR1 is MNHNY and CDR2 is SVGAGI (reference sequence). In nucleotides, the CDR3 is TGCGCCAGCAGCCAGAGGAACACTGAAGCTTTCTTT. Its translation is CASSQRNTEAFF.

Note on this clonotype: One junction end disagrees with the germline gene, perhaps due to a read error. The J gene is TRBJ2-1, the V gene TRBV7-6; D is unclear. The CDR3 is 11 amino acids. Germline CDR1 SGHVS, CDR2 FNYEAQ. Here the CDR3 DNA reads TGTGCCAGCAGCAAATACAATGCGCAGTTCTTC. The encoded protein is CASSKYNAQFF.

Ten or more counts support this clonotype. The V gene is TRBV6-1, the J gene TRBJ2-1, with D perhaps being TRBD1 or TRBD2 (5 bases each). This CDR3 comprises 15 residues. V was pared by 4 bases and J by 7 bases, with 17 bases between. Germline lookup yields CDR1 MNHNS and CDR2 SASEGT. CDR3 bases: TGTGCCAGCAGTGCTACTTTGCAGGGAGTGAATGAGCAGTTCTTC. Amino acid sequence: CASSATLQGVNEQFF.

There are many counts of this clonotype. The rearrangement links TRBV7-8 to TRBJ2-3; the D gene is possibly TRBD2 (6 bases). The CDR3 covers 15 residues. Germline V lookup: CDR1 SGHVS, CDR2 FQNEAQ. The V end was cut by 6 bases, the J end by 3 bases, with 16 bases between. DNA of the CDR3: TGTGCCAGCAGAGAACTACCGGGACTGACAGATACGCAGTATTTT. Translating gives CASRELPGLTDTQYF.

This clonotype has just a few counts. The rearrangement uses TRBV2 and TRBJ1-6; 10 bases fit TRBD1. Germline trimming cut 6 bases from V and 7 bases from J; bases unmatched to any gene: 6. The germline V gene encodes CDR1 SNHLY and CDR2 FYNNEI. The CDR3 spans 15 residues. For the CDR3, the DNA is TGTGCCAGCAGGTTGGACAGGGGGGGGAATTCACCCCTCCACTTT. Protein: CASRLDRGGNSPLHF.

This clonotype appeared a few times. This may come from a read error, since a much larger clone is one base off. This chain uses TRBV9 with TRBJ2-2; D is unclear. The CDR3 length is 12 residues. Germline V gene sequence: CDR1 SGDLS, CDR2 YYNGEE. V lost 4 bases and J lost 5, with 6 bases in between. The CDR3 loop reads CASSPETGELFF. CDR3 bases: TGTGCCAGCAGCCCCGAGACCGGGGAGCTGTTTTTT.

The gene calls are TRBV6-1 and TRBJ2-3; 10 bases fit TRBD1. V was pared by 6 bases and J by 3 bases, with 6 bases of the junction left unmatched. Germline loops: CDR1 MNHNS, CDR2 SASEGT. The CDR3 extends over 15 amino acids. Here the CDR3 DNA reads TGTGCCAGCAGCCAAGACAGGGGGCATACAGATACGCAGTATTTT. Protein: CASSQDRGHTDTQYF.

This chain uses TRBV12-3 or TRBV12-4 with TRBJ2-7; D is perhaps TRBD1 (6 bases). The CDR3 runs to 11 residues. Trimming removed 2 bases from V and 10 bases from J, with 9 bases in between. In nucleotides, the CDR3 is TGTGCCAGCAGTTTAACAGGGCTTCAGTACTTC. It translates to CASSLTGLQYF.

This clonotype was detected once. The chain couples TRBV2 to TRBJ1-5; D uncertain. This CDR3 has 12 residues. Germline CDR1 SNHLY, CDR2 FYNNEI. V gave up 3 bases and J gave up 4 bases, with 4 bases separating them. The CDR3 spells CASSDGNQPQHF. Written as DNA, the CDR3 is TGTGCCAGCAGTGACGGGAATCAGCCCCAGCATTTT.

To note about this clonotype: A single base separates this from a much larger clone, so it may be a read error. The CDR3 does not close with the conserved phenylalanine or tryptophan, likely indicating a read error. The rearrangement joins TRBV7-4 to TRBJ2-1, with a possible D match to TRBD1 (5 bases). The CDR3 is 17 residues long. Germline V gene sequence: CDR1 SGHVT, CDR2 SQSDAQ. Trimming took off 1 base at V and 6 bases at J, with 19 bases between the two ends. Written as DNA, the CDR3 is TGTGCCAGCAGCTTAGGTATTAGTACGCCAGGGCTCAATGAGCAGTTCTTA. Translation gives CASSLGISTPGLNEQFL.

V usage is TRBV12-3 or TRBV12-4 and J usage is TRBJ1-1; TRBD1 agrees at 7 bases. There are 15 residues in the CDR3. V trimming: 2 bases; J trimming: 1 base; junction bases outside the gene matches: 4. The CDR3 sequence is CASSLTGDWNTEAFF. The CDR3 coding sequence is TGTGCCAGCAGTTTAACAGGGGATTGGAACACTGAAGCTTTCTTT.

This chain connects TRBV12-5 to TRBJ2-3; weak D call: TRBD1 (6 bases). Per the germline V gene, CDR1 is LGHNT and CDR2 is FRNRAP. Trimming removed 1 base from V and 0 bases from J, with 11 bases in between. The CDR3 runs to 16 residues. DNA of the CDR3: TGTGCTAGTGGTTTGGGGAACAGGGAAAGCACAGATACGCAGTATTTT. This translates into CASGLGNRESTDTQYF.